This entry lists 28 T cell receptor beta chains sequenced from one sample in a study of shared clonotypes between healthy human individuals. Using immunoSEQ multiplex PCR, the repertoire was profiled, and TCRdb retains in-frame clones only, with some absent. The data contain 2 million to 2.5 million clones, over 85% of them singletons. The sample comprised naive CD4+ T cells from PBMCs. As for subset: CD45RA+ positively selected. These TCRs come from a man between 18 and 35 years old in good health. Some clones in this sample may be carry-over from other donors' samples.

V usage is TRBV7-3 and J usage is TRBJ2-1, with 7 bases fitting TRBD2. The CDR3 runs to 14 residues. The V segment lost 1 base and the J segment 8 bases; nucleotides outside the gene matches: 5. Germline values: CDR1 SGHTA, CDR2 FQGTGA. Here the CDR3 reads CASSLRGTSDEQFF. The CDR3 DNA follows: TGTGCCAGCAGCTTAAGGGGTACTAGCGATGAGCAGTTCTTC.

The chain joins TRBV30 to TRBJ2-4; no clear D. Germline assignment: CDR1 GTSNPN and CDR2 SVGIG (reference sequence). Trimming took 0 bases from V and 0 from J, leaving 12 bases between them. The CDR3 contains 16 residues. The CDR3, as DNA: TGTGCCTGGAGTGTTGCCCAGCACCTAGCCAAAAACATTCAGTACTTC. Its protein is CAWSVAQHLAKNIQYF. The entire variable domain, with the rest obtained from reference TRBV30 and TRBJ2-4, is as follows: SQTIHQWPATLVQPVGSPLSLECTVEGTSNPNLYWYRQAAGRGLQLLFYSVGIGQISSEVPQNLSASRPQDRQFILSSKKLLLSDSGFYLCAWSVAQHLAKNIQYFGAGTRLSVL.

This chain connects TRBV7-9 to TRBJ2-7; D ambiguous. This CDR3 is built from 13 residues. V was pared by 7 bases and J by 4 bases, with 14 bases between. Germline loops: CDR1 SEHNR, CDR2 FQNEAQ (reference sequence). The CDR3 loop reads CASTKSPGYEQYF. The CDR3 DNA reads TGTGCCAGCACTAAGAGCCCGGGTTACGAGCAGTACTTC.

This chain joins TRBV28 and TRBJ2-3; D uncertain. The V and J ends lost 6 bases and 2 bases respectively, with 9 bases between them. This CDR3 region has 13 residues. Germline values: CDR1 MDHEN, CDR2 SYDVKM. In nucleotides, the CDR3 is TGTGCCAGCAGGGAACAGAACACAGATACGCAGTATTTT. Its protein product is CASREQNTDTQYF. Looking up the rest from reference TRBV28 and TRBJ2-3 gives the full variable domain: DVKVTQSSRYLVKRTGEKVFLECVQDMDHENMFWYRQDPGLGLRLIYFSYDVKMKEKGDIPEGYSVSREKKERFSLILESASTNQTSMYLCASREQNTDTQYFGPGTRLTVL.

CDR3 sequence reads: CASSLSGKSSYEQYF. The CDR3 region has the DNA TGTGCCAGCAGCCTTAGCGGGAAGAGCTCCTACGAGCAGTACTTC. This chain links TRBV7-3 with TRBJ2-7, with 8 nucleotides matching TRBD2. After removal of 5 bases from V and 0 bases from J, the junction contained 6 bases not matched to a gene. This CDR3 region has 15 residues. CDR1 is SGHTA and CDR2 is FQGTGA in the germline V gene. Full variable domain (outside the CDR3, taken from reference TRBV7-3 and TRBJ2-7): GAGVSQTPSNKVTEKGKYVELRCDPISGHTALYWYRQSLGQGPEFLIYFQGTGAADDSGLPNDRFFAVRPEGSVSTLKIQRTERGDSAVYLCASSLSGKSSYEQYFGPGTRLTVT.

The rearrangement links TRBV18 to TRBJ1-1; TRBD1 might be the D (5 bases). The ends were cut back, 2 bases at V and 11 bases at J, with 15 bases in the middle. Germline assignment: CDR1 KGHSH and CDR2 LQKENI. This CDR3 has 13 residues. CDR3: CASSPRTRGEAFF. The CDR3 DNA reads TGTGCCAGCTCACCAAGGACACGAGGAGAGGCTTTCTTT. Full variable domain (outside the CDR3, taken from reference TRBV18 and TRBJ1-1): NAGVMQNPRHLVRRRGQEARLRCSPMKGHSHVYWYRQLPEEGLKFMVYLQKENIIDESGMPKERFSAEFPKEGPSILRIQQVVRGDSAAYFCASSPRTRGEAFFGQGTRLTVV.

This clone appeared once. The V gene is TRBV6-5, the J gene TRBJ2-5, with D perhaps TRBD1 (5 bases). The CDR3 length is 15 residues. Deletions cut 6 bases from V and 0 bases from J, with 14 bases between. The germline CDR1 and CDR2 sequences are MNHEY and SVGAGI. CDR3 nucleotides: TGTGCCAGCAGAAACCCCCAGGGAAACCAAGAGACCCAGTACTTC. As protein: CASRNPQGNQETQYF.

The chain recombines TRBV9 with TRBJ2-1, with TRBD1 matching over 8 bases. With 0 bases clipped from V and 6 bases from J, the junction kept 5 bases outside the gene matches. Germline V lookup: CDR1 SGDLS, CDR2 YYNGEE. CDR3 length: 15 residues. The CDR3 coding sequence is TGTGCCAGCAGCGTAGGTTCAGGGGGCATCAATGAGCAGTTCTTC. Amino acids: CASSVGSGGINEQFF.

This clone was recorded once. This chain links TRBV29-1 with TRBJ1-2, with D tentatively TRBD1 (5 bases). There are 12 residues in the CDR3. Trimming took off 3 bases at V and 5 bases at J, with 10 bases between the two ends. In germline, CDR1 is SQVTM, CDR2 ANQGSEA. This chain's CDR3 is CSVEAGPYGYTF. Here the CDR3 DNA reads TGCAGCGTTGAGGCAGGGCCATATGGCTACACCTTC.

The chain employs TRBV5-1 and TRBJ1-4, with D possibly being TRBD1 (5 bases). The CDR3 spans 14 residues. With 3 bases removed from V and 7 bases from J, the gap between germline ends came to 13 bases. In germline, CDR1 is SGHRS, CDR2 YFSETQ. CDR3 DNA sequence: TGCGCCAGCAGCTATGGCAGGGTGACTGAAAAACTGTTTTTT. The encoded protein is CASSYGRVTEKLFF.

The chain has TRBV6-6 and TRBJ2-7; TRBD2 might be the D (6 bases). The germline V and J ends were trimmed by 5 bases and 4 bases, with 9 bases remaining between them. The CDR3 is 12 residues long. CDR1 is MNHNY, CDR2 SVGAGI, per germline (reference sequence). The CDR3 DNA sequence: TGTGCCAGCAGTGCCCGGGAGTACGAGCAGTACTTC. Translating gives CASSAREYEQYF.

The V and J genes are TRBV15 and TRBJ2-2; 7 nucleotides agree with TRBD2. The V gene end was trimmed by 1 base and the J gene end by 4 bases; junction bases not matched to a gene: 3. The germline V gene has CDR1 LNHNV and CDR2 YYDKDF (reference sequence). The CDR3 totals 15 residues. Written as DNA, the CDR3 is TGTGCCACCAGCAGAGGGCGGGAGCCCACCGGGGAGCTGTTTTTT. Its protein product is CATSRGREPTGELFF.

The chain links TRBV6-1 to TRBJ2-5; 11 bases match TRBD2. CDR3 size: 16 residues. Germline trimming cut 4 bases from V and 0 bases from J; bases unmatched to any gene: 4. Germline CDR1 MNHNS, CDR2 SASEGT. CDR3 region: CASSGRLAGYQETQYF. In nucleotides, the CDR3 is TGTGCCAGCAGTGGGAGACTAGCGGGGTACCAAGAGACCCAGTACTTC.

V usage is TRBV2 and J usage is TRBJ1-5, with 7 bases lining up with TRBD1. Unmatched junction bases numbered 10, after V lost 8 bases and J lost 3 bases. CDR3 length: 15 residues. Germline assignment: CDR1 SNHLY and CDR2 FYNNEI. DNA for the CDR3: TGTGCCAGCTCTCCCGGGACAGAAACCAATCAGCCCCAGCATTTT. Amino acids: CASSPGTETNQPQHF.

In this sample, this clone turned up once. This chain links TRBV9 with TRBJ2-5; 7 positions match TRBD2. This CDR3 region has 15 residues. J was trimmed by 5 bases and V by 0 bases; bases with no gene match: 7. Germline assignment: CDR1 SGDLS and CDR2 YYNGEE. DNA of the CDR3: TGTGCCAGCAGCGTAGGCGGGAGTTCAGGCGAGACCCAGTACTTC. Amino acids: CASSVGGSSGETQYF.

J is TRBJ1-2 and V is TRBV5-1; 7 bases align to TRBD1. The CDR3 covers 14 residues. The junction had 6 bases not matched to a gene; V was cut back by 3 bases and J by 4 bases. The germline CDR1 and CDR2 sequences are SGHRS and YFSETQ. The CDR3 loop is CASSYGRGAYGYTF. CDR3 bases: TGCGCCAGCAGCTACGGCAGGGGGGCCTATGGCTACACCTTC.

The chain links TRBV5-5 to TRBJ1-5, with D maybe TRBD1 (5 bases). CDR3 length: 15 residues. From germline, CDR1 is SGHKS and CDR2 YYEKEE (reference sequence). V was shortened by 0 bases and J by 0 bases, with 7 bases between the two germline ends. This chain's CDR3 is CASSLAGHSNQPQHF. DNA of the CDR3: TGTGCCAGCAGCTTGGCCGGACATAGCAATCAGCCCCAGCATTTT.

The CDR3 sequence is CASSYLTGGWETQYF. The CDR3 nucleotides read TGTGCCAGCAGTTACTTAACAGGGGGCTGGGAGACCCAGTACTTC. The V and J genes are TRBV6-6 and TRBJ2-5; 9 positions agree with TRBD1. Germline CDR1 is MNHNY and CDR2 is SVGAGI (reference sequence). J was trimmed by 5 bases and V by 1 base; bases with no gene match: 5. The CDR3 is made up of 15 amino acids.

This chain joins TRBV5-8 and TRBJ1-1; the D is unclear. Between the trimmed V and J ends, which lost 4 bases and 7 bases, there was a span of 11 bases. This CDR3 comprises 12 residues. CDR1 SGHTS and CDR2 YDEGEE come from the germline V gene. CDR3 protein: CASSREGLEAFF. In DNA, the CDR3 is TGTGCCAGCAGCCGTGAGGGTCTTGAAGCTTTCTTT.

The CDR3 nucleotides read TGTGCCAGCAGTTTACTTCCAGGGACCTTATCCTCCTACGAGCAGTACTTC. This translates into CASSLLPGTLSSYEQYF. The chain carries TRBV27 and TRBJ2-7; possibly TRBD1 or TRBD2 for D (5 bases each). V was clipped by 2 bases and J by 0 bases, with 17 bases between them. The CDR3 has 17 amino acids. The germline V gene has CDR1 MNHEY and CDR2 SMNVEV (reference sequence).

The chain has TRBV15 and TRBJ2-7; D not certain. The CDR3 runs to 13 residues. Trimming removed 2 bases at V and 3 bases at J, with 8 bases between. The germline V gene has CDR1 LNHNV and CDR2 YYDKDF (reference sequence). CDR3 DNA: TGTGCCACCAGCAGACTCCCCGGCTACGAGCAGTACTTC. Amino acids: CATSRLPGYEQYF.

The CDR3: CASSAGGPTDTQYF. The CDR3 nucleotides read TGCGCCAGCAGTGCGGGAGGGCCTACAGATACGCAGTATTTT. The chain is built from TRBV5-1 and TRBJ2-3; 9 nucleotides align to TRBD2. V was pared by 5 bases and J by 3 bases, with 4 bases of the junction left unmatched. Germline loops: CDR1 SGHRS, CDR2 YFSETQ. This CDR3 contains 14 residues.

The chain joins TRBV19 to TRBJ2-2, with 8 bases lining up with TRBD1. CDR3 size: 18 residues. Germline V gene sequence: CDR1 LNHDA, CDR2 SQIVND (reference sequence). Trimming at V came to 5 bases and at J to 6 bases, leaving 17 bases not matched to a gene. The CDR3 region is CASSHWGGRGRVAGELFF. CDR3 nucleotides: TGTGCCAGTAGTCATTGGGGCGGCAGGGGGCGGGTCGCCGGGGAGCTGTTTTTT.

V is TRBV6-1 and J is TRBJ2-1; 8 bases line up with TRBD2. Trimming took 3 bases from V and 2 from J; bases not matched to a gene: 6. The CDR3 extends over 16 amino acids. Germline lookup yields CDR1 MNHNS and CDR2 SASEGT. Written as DNA, the CDR3 is TGTGCCAGCAGTGAGATAGCGGGACTACCCTACAATGAGCAGTTCTTC. The encoded protein is CASSEIAGLPYNEQFF.

The CDR3 sequence is CASSEEGLGNTIYF. The CDR3 DNA reads TGTGCCAGCAGCGAGGAGGGACTTGGAAACACCATATATTTT. The chain is built from TRBV5-4 and TRBJ1-3; D may be TRBD1 (5 bases). Trimming took off 4 bases at V and 3 bases at J, with 11 bases between the two ends. Germline-derived CDR1 and CDR2 are SGHNT and YYREEE (reference sequence). The CDR3 has 14 residues.

The chain combines TRBV29-1 with TRBJ2-1; 11 bases match TRBD2. Losses at the gene ends were 6 bases for V and 2 bases for J; bases not matched to a gene: 9. The germline V gene encodes CDR1 SQVTM and CDR2 ANQGSEA. This CDR3 region has 16 residues. CDR3 sequence: CSVVDLTSGAYNEQFF. CDR3 sequence (DNA): TGCAGCGTGGTGGACCTGACTAGCGGGGCCTACAATGAGCAGTTCTTC.

This clone was counted a single time. The chain is built from TRBV4-2 and TRBJ2-4; D is uncertain. CDR3 size: 16 residues. Germline lookup yields CDR1 LGHNA and CDR2 YNFKEQ. V was trimmed by 5 bases and J by 0 bases, leaving 14 bases between them. The CDR3: CASSFQRSIAKNIQYF. CDR3 nucleotides: TGTGCCAGCAGCTTTCAGAGATCCATAGCCAAAAACATTCAGTACTTC.

The chain joins TRBV5-4 to TRBJ1-1, with D unresolved. Per the germline V gene, CDR1 is SGHNT and CDR2 is YYREEE (reference sequence). This CDR3 spans 12 amino acids. The V end was cut by 0 bases, the J end by 2 bases, with 2 bases between. This chain's CDR3 is CASSLDNTEAFF. The CDR3 bases are TGTGCCAGCAGCTTGGACAACACTGAAGCTTTCTTT.